A single sample is the source of the 5 T cell receptor beta chains below, sequenced in a study of OX40 agonist ivuxolimab in advanced cancers. Profiled with immunoSEQ multiplex PCR; TCRdb holds only in-frame clones, not every one. Altogether 35,000 to 45,000 clones are present, roughly 90% being singletons, with the ten largest covering 18%. Source: CD4+ or CD8+ T cells sorted from blood, taken in a trial of the OX40 agonist ivuxolimab. These receptors were obtained from an adult with an advanced solid tumor such as melanoma, head and neck, liver or kidney cancer.

Within the sample, this clone is medium-sized. The chain has TRBV4-3 and TRBJ1-1; 7 nucleotides line up with TRBD1. V lost 3 bases, J lost 7 bases, and 11 bases stayed unmatched. Germline V lookup: CDR1 LGHNA, CDR2 YSLEER. The CDR3 consists of 15 residues. The CDR3 protein is CASSQDMLGGYEAFF. CDR3 DNA sequence: TGCGCCAGCAGCCAGGACATGTTAGGGGGCTATGAAGCTTTCTTT.

The chain combines TRBV28 with TRBJ1-3; TRBD1 matches at 9 bases. The V gene end was trimmed by 3 bases and the J gene end by 2 bases; junction bases not matched to a gene: 2. This CDR3 region has 15 residues. CDR1 is MDHEN, CDR2 SYDVKM, per germline. The CDR3: CASSFRTGAGNTIYF. CDR3 coding DNA: TGTGCCAGCAGTTTCCGGACAGGGGCTGGAAACACCATATATTTT.

Comments on this clone: The junction differs from germline at one of its ends, possibly a read error. This CDR3 reads CASSLEKATGLSEQYF. CDR3 in DNA: TGTGCCAGCAGCCTAGAAAAAGCGACAGGGCTGAGCGAGCAGTACTTC. The chain uses TRBV11-3 and TRBJ2-7, with 7 bases matching TRBD1. The germline CDR1 and CDR2 sequences are SGHNT and YENEEA. The CDR3 has 16 amino acids.

This clone was seen at least ten times. The chain uses TRBV7-9 and TRBJ2-7; D remains ambiguous. Trimming pared 3 bases from V and 2 bases from J, leaving 17 bases between. The CDR3 totals 16 residues. Germline V CDR1 and CDR2: SEHNR, FQNEAQ (reference sequence). The CDR3 is CASSFRQDREAYEQYF. The CDR3 DNA reads as TGTGCCAGCAGCTTTCGCCAGGACCGAGAAGCCTACGAGCAGTACTTC. The variable domain in full, completed from reference TRBV7-9 and TRBJ2-7, reads DTGVSQNPRHKITKRGQNVTFRCDPISEHNRLYWYRQTLGQGPEFLTYFQNEAQLEKSRLLSDRFSAERPKGSFSTLEIQRTEQGDSAMYLCASSFRQDREAYEQYFGPGTRLTVT.

The chain joins TRBV6-1 to TRBJ2-7; 12 bases are shared with TRBD1. Germline CDR1 and CDR2: MNHNS and SASEGT. The CDR3 sequence is 16 residues long. V lost 4 bases to trimming and J lost 7 bases; unmatched junction nucleotides: 11. The CDR3 sequence: CASSVLPGQGADEQYV. CDR3 nucleotides: TGTGCCAGCAGTGTTCTTCCGGGACAGGGGGCGGATGAGCAGTACGTC.